The 21 T cell receptor beta chains in this list originate from one sample, sequenced in a study of T-cell reconstitution after alpha-beta-depleted transplantation in children. Molecular barcoding with unique molecular identifiers was used for the TCRbeta library. MiXCR, applied by TCRdb to the PCR reads, yields one record per CDR3 protein. The repertoire holds 500,000 to 750,000 distinct CDR3 sequences, with under 15% as singletons. The input for sequencing was PBMCs, mostly from graft donor cells, taken 360 days after TCRalphabeta/CD19-depleted stem cell transplant. The receptors were gathered from a male patient aged 10 to 17 who had a stem cell transplant for acute myeloid leukemia, so the T cells may come from the graft donor.

The J gene is TRBJ2-7, the V gene TRBV4-3; tentative D call: TRBD1 (5 bases). Trimming shortened V by 1 base and J by 2 bases, and 12 bases separated the two germline ends. CDR1 and CDR2 from the germline V gene are LGHNA and YSLEER. This CDR3 has 15 residues. The CDR3 DNA is TGCGCCAGCAGCCAAGGGATCAGGGCAGCCTACGAGCAGTACTTC. The encoded protein is CASSQGIRAAYEQYF.

The chain employs TRBV12-3 or TRBV12-4 and TRBJ1-3; D is unclear. Trimming removed 1 base at V and 3 bases at J, with 7 bases between. The CDR3 covers 14 residues. In nucleotides, the CDR3 is TGTGCCAGCAGTTTAGTGGCGGATGGAAACACCATATATTTT. Its translation is CASSLVADGNTIYF.

This clonotype was counted between two and nine times. This chain uses TRBV29-1 with TRBJ2-7; no clear D. The CDR3 sequence is 11 residues long. Trimming left V 7 bases short and J 5 bases short, with 12 bases between. Germline values: CDR1 SQVTM, CDR2 ANQGSEA. CDR3 sequence: CSARTGHEQYF. The CDR3 DNA reads as TGCAGCGCCCGGACGGGCCACGAGCAGTACTTC.

This clonotype was seen a few times. The genes are TRBV5-1 and TRBJ2-2; no reliable D call. Germline loops: CDR1 SGHRS, CDR2 YFSETQ. With 7 bases removed from V and 11 bases from J, the gap between germline ends came to 24 bases. This CDR3 contains 15 residues. The CDR3 DNA reads as TGCGCCAGCCGCAGCCAGCCACCCCGGCCGATCGAGCTGTTTTTT. This sequence encodes CASRSQPPRPIELFF.

The CDR3 sequence is CSIRQTYEQYF. The CDR3 coding sequence is TGCAGCATACGACAGACCTACGAGCAGTACTTC. This rearrangement joins TRBV29-1 to TRBJ2-7; maybe TRBD1 (5 bases). Trimming left V 8 bases short and J 2 bases short, with 10 bases between. The CDR3 is 11 amino acids. From germline, CDR1 is SQVTM and CDR2 ANQGSEA.

The gene calls are TRBV7-2 and TRBJ2-7; 7 bases agree with TRBD1. V lost 3 bases and J lost 3; bases outside the gene matches: 8. The CDR3 has 15 residues. The germline gives CDR1 SGHTA, CDR2 FQGNSA. CDR3 residues: CASSLRTGVDYEQYF. Here the CDR3 DNA reads TGTGCCAGCAGCTTGCGGACAGGAGTAGACTACGAGCAGTACTTC.

This clonotype showed up just a few times. The chain is built from TRBV27 and TRBJ2-7; D is undetermined. The CDR3 has 15 residues. Deletions cut 4 bases from V and 6 bases from J, with 19 bases between. Germline V CDR1 and CDR2: MNHEY, SMNVEV (reference sequence). The CDR3 nucleotides read TGTGCCAGCAGTTCCCAGCCTCGACCGCCACGCGAGCAGTACTTC. This translates into CASSSQPRPPREQYF.

This clonotype was seen a handful of times. V is TRBV20-1 and J is TRBJ2-3; 10 bases map to TRBD2. The trim removed 7 bases at V and 3 bases at J, leaving 13 bases unmatched. The CDR3 has 16 residues. Germline V CDR1 and CDR2: DFQATT, SNEGSKA (reference sequence). The DNA of the CDR3 is TGCAGTGTCGGGGCCCTAGCGGGAGTTGCGACAGATACGCAGTATTTT. Its translation is CSVGALAGVATDTQYF.

This clonotype appeared many times. The chain has TRBV5-4 and TRBJ2-2; D possibly corresponds to TRBD2 (7 bases). This CDR3 is 15 amino acids long. Germline CDR1 SGHNT, CDR2 YYREEE (reference sequence). V lost 6 bases and J lost 7, with 19 bases in between. The CDR3: CASTLRGGADGELFF. The CDR3 coding sequence is TGTGCCAGCACCCTAAGGGGGGGCGCGGACGGGGAGCTGTTTTTT.

This clonotype was seen only a few times. The V gene is TRBV7-3, the J gene TRBJ2-5; weak D call: TRBD1 (7 bases). The length of the CDR3 is 18 residues. Germline V gene lookup returns CDR1 SGHTA and CDR2 FQGTGA. Trimming cost V 0 bases and J 4 bases, with 21 bases left between them. The CDR3 spells CASSLTLGAGGLGETQYF. The DNA for the CDR3 is TGTGCCAGCAGCTTAACGTTAGGGGCAGGGGGACTGGGAGAGACCCAGTACTTC. The variable domain in full, with the rest retrieved from reference TRBV7-3 and TRBJ2-5, is GAGVSQTPSNKVTEKGKYVELRCDPISGHTALYWYRQSLGQGPEFLIYFQGTGAADDSGLPNDRFFAVRPEGSVSTLKIQRTERGDSAVYLCASSLTLGAGGLGETQYFGPGTRLLVL.

The genes are TRBV30 and TRBJ1-1; unclear D gene. Trimming shortened V by 2 bases and J by 1 base, and 8 bases separated the two germline ends. The germline V gene has CDR1 GTSNPN and CDR2 SVGIG (reference sequence). There are 13 residues in the CDR3. The CDR3 sequence: CAWSKQTNTEAFF. The CDR3 coding sequence is TGTGCCTGGAGTAAACAGACGAACACTGAAGCTTTCTTT.

This clonotype was detected a few times. This chain links TRBV20-1 with TRBJ2-1; 7 bases line up with TRBD2. The CDR3 is 13 amino acids. Trimming at V came to 4 bases and at J to 7 bases, leaving 7 bases not matched to a gene. The germline gives CDR1 DFQATT, CDR2 SNEGSKA (reference sequence). In DNA form, the CDR3 reads TGCAGTGCTAAAGCGGGATACTGGAATGAGCAGTTCTTC. Translation: CSAKAGYWNEQFF.

The chain carries TRBV18 and TRBJ2-2; D uncertain. The CDR3 is 14 amino acids. V lost 6 bases to trimming and J lost 1 base, with 9 bases between them. Germline V lookup: CDR1 KGHSH, CDR2 LQKENI. In nucleotides, the CDR3 is TGTGCCAGCTCGCCCAGGAGGAACACCGGGGAGCTGTTTTTT. This translates into CASSPRRNTGELFF.

The V call is TRBV12-1, the J call TRBJ2-1; the D segment call TRBD1 is taken from the table without a DNA check. TRBV12-1 is a recognized pseudogene. CDR3 length: 13 amino acids. CDR3 nucleotide sequence: TGTGCCAGCAGCTTTCCCCCTGCGAGTGAGCAGTTCTTC. Amino acids: CASSFPPASEQFF.

This clonotype was counted between two and nine times. The V and J genes are TRBV19 and TRBJ2-6; D gene uncertain. The CDR3 is 15 residues long. Trimming took 5 bases from V and 1 from J, leaving 9 bases between them. CDR1 and CDR2 (germline): LNHDA, SQIVND (reference sequence). CDR3 region: CASSPQKSGANVLTF. In DNA form, the CDR3 reads TGTGCCAGTAGTCCCCAGAAGTCTGGGGCCAACGTCCTGACTTTC.

There are a few counts of this clonotype. The chain carries TRBV20-1 and TRBJ2-7, with 7 nucleotides matching TRBD1. J gave up 6 bases and V 6 bases, and 11 bases lay outside the gene matches. CDR3 size: 13 residues. CDR1 is DFQATT, CDR2 SNEGSKA, per germline (reference sequence). As DNA, the CDR3 is TGCAGTGCCTCGACAGGGCCAATTGTCGAGCAGTACTTC. Translating gives CSASTGPIVEQYF.

This clonotype was recorded at least ten times. This chain links TRBV4-3 with TRBJ2-3; D is perhaps TRBD1 or TRBD2 (5 bases each). The CDR3 contains 17 residues. The ends were cut back, 0 bases at V and 0 bases at J, with 13 bases in the middle. Germline V gene lookup returns CDR1 LGHNA and CDR2 YSLEER. Here the CDR3 DNA reads TGCGCCAGCAGCCAAGATCCGAGGGGCCTTAGCACAGATACGCAGTATTTT. It is translated as CASSQDPRGLSTDTQYF.

The chain recombines TRBV1 with TRBJ2-7; TRBD1, as called in the table, went unchecked against the DNA. TRBV1 is a pseudogene segment. CDR3 size: 13 residues. The CDR3 loop is CTSSLGPPGEQYF. For the CDR3, the DNA is TGCACCAGCAGTCTCGGACCCCCCGGAGAGCAGTACTTC.

The chain is built from TRBV7-3 and TRBJ2-1; D uncertain. This CDR3 comprises 16 residues. V dropped 1 base and J dropped 4 bases, with 14 bases sitting between them. Germline V gene data show CDR1 as SGHTA and CDR2 as FQGTGA. The CDR3 DNA follows: TGTGCCAGCAGCTTAAGAGCTACCTGGGGTTACAATGAGCAGTTCTTC. Amino acids: CASSLRATWGYNEQFF.

The CDR3 here is CAWGYSSGYTF. The CDR3 DNA is TGTGCCTGGGGGTACTCTTCTGGCTACACCTTC. This chain connects TRBV30 to TRBJ1-2; D uncertain. CDR1 and CDR2 from the germline V gene are GTSNPN and SVGIG (reference sequence). Trimming pared 5 bases from V and 7 bases from J, leaving 11 bases between. The CDR3 covers 11 residues.

The sample holds many counts of this clonotype. The chain has TRBV5-1 and TRBJ2-1; TRBD1 matches at 9 bases. Germline CDR1 SGHRS, CDR2 YFSETQ. This CDR3 region has 14 residues. After removal of 6 bases from V and 4 bases from J, the junction contained 5 bases not matched to a gene. Written as DNA, the CDR3 is TGCGCCAGCACCACAGGGGGCAAGTACAATGAGCAGTTCTTC. Amino acid sequence: CASTTGGKYNEQFF.